The rows below give T cell receptor beta chains drawn from one sample of a study of cytomegalovirus exposure and HLA in healthy donors. Here immunoSEQ multiplex PCR was the method, and the copy in TCRdb shows in-frame clones only, minus some. The sample has 65,000 to 95,000 clones, 78% seen once. Sequences were obtained from PBMCs. The receptors shown here come from a male donor in good health and CMV-seropositive. The CDR3 runs from the conserved cysteine through the conserved F or W. Part of the rows lack a size; the others show once, few, many or a class for expanded clones.

-,TRBV4-2,TRBJ2-3,CASSQTRGTSPSTDTQYF
once,TRBV28,TRBJ2-2,CASSTRTGRIGELFF
-,TRBV18,TRBJ2-7,CASSPRQGAYEQYF
once,TRBV5-6,TRBJ2-1,CASRWRFYNEQFF
-,TRBV27,TRBJ2-7,CASSWRLGGGAIGEQYF
-,TRBV6-5,TRBJ2-7,CASSYSPQGTYEQYF
-,TRBV7-2,TRBJ2-3,CASTLPTSGTDTQYF
-,TRBV7-2,TRBJ2-5,CASSLPMGLAGAETQYF
-,TRBV11-2,TRBJ2-3,CASSPGVASGSTDTQYF
-,TRBV19,TRBJ2-1,CASSKGTSGDNEQFF
-,TRBV13,TRBJ2-1,CASSSDPKGNEQFF
-,TRBV28,TRBJ2-5,CASSWTFGAREETQYF
-,TRBV7-2,TRBJ2-7,CASSLGQGFSGEQYF
-,TRBV5-1,TRBJ2-1,CASSLVTSGITYNEQFF
-,TRBV7-2,TRBJ2-5,CASSPRTGETQYF
-,TRBV10-1,TRBJ2-7,CASSERQGREQYF
-,TRBV28,TRBJ1-1,CASSSHDTGTGGPEAFF
-,TRBV7-2,TRBJ2-7,CASSPGGQGKYEQYF
-,TRBV6-1,TRBJ2-7,CASSATRVPNEQYF
-,TRBV29-1,TRBJ2-1,CSVEKRRTTNEQFF
-,TRBV10-3,TRBJ1-1,CAISAVTGGNTEAFF
-,TRBV29-1,TRBJ2-3,CSVDRDTGTDTQYF